These T cell receptor beta chains were read from a single sample in a study of T cell changes during pregnancy in multiple sclerosis. The method was immunoSEQ multiplex PCR; TCRdb's version includes in-frame clones alone and lacks a portion of them. Among 45,000 to 60,000 clones listed, approximately 92% were seen once. The input for sequencing was peripheral blood, taken after pregnancy. The receptors here all came from a female donor in good health, enrolled as a control in a pregnancy study. The CDR3 runs from the conserved cysteine through the conserved F or W. D genes are given only for firm matches. Size values are once, few and many counts, or a class for expanded clones, and some rows have none.

TRBV6-6	.	.	TRBJ1-5	CASSYRDQPQHF	TGTGCCAGCAGTTACCGGGATCAGCCCCAGCATTTT
TRBV11-2	TRBD1	.	TRBJ2-5	CASSSGQGAVGTQYF	TGTGCCAGCAGCTCGGGACAGGGGGCTGTCGGGACCCAGTACTTC
TRBV27	.	.	TRBJ1-3	CASSSTGTGNTIYF	TGTGCCAGCAGTTCTACAGGGACTGGAAACACCATATATTTT
TRBV19	TRBD1	.	TRBJ1-1	CASSIGTGDYTEAFF	TGTGCCAGTAGTATTGGGACAGGGGATTACACTGAAGCTTTCTTT
TRBV19	.	.	TRBJ1-1	CASSQGHRYLNTEAFF	TGTGCCAGTAGTCAGGGACACCGTTACTTGAACACTGAAGCTTTCTTT
TRBV7-9	.	.	TRBJ1-5	CASSFGGNQPQHF	TGTGCCAGCAGCTTCGGAGGCAATCAGCCCCAGCATTTT
TRBV2	TRBD2	.	TRBJ2-1	CASVRGGGAYNEQFF	TGTGCCAGCGTGCGGGGCGGGGGGGCCTACAATGAGCAGTTCTTC
TRBV28	.	.	TRBJ1-5	CASSSDSHSNQPQHF	TGTGCCAGCAGCTCCGACAGCCATAGCAATCAGCCCCAGCATTTT
TRBV6-5	TRBD1	.	TRBJ1-2	CASSRPQGAEGYTF	TGTGCCAGCAGTCGACCCCAGGGGGCGGAGGGCTACACCTTC
TRBV7-8	.	.	TRBJ1-5	CASSLEQGRQPQHF	TGTGCCAGCAGCTTAGAGCAGGGGCGGCAGCCCCAGCATTTT
TRBV29-1	.	.	TRBJ1-3	CSVALSGGVGNTIYF	TGCAGCGTTGCCCTCTCGGGGGGCGTTGGAAACACCATATATTTT
TRBV15	TRBD1	.	TRBJ2-1	CATSGGPWGQQNNEQFF	TGTGCCACCAGCGGGGGACCGTGGGGACAGCAGAATAATGAGCAGTTCTTC
TRBV18	TRBD2	.	TRBJ2-2	CASSSSGGSSGELFF	TGTGCCAGCTCATCCAGCGGGGGATCCTCCGGGGAGCTGTTTTTT
TRBV27	.	.	TRBJ1-4	CASSSLSAGEREKLFF	TGTGCCAGCAGTTCCCTCTCGGCAGGGGAACGTGAAAAACTGTTTTTT
TRBV27	TRBD1	once	TRBJ2-5	CASSRFPGGQETQYF	TGTGCCAGCAGTCGATTTCCAGGGGGACAAGAGACCCAGTACTTC
TRBV28	.	.	TRBJ2-7	CASSLIDGSYEQYF	TGTGCCAGCAGTCTAATTGACGGGTCCTACGAGCAGTACTTC
TRBV27	.	.	TRBJ2-7	CASSWKGHGEQYF	TGTGCCAGCAGTTGGAAGGGGCACGGCGAGCAGTACTTC
TRBV6-5	TRBD1	.	TRBJ1-1	CASRGDRGASEAFF	TGTGCCAGCAGGGGGGACAGGGGGGCATCTGAAGCTTTCTTT
TRBV7-6	.	.	TRBJ2-2	CASSVDRLAGELFF	TGTGCCAGCAGCGTCGACAGGTTGGCCGGGGAGCTGTTTTTT
TRBV30	TRBD1	few	TRBJ1-1	CAWDRGFLDTEAFF	TGTGCCTGGGACAGGGGTTTTCTGGACACTGAAGCTTTCTTT
TRBV27	.	.	TRBJ1-2	CASSWKPGRGDYGYTF	TGTGCCAGCAGTTGGAAGCCCGGGAGAGGGGACTATGGCTACACCTTC
TRBV19	.	.	TRBJ2-6	CASRKTPDRSGANVLTF	TGTGCCAGTAGAAAAACTCCTGACAGGTCTGGGGCCAACGTCCTGACTTTC
TRBV4-1	.	.	TRBJ1-3	CASSQDIGQRNTIYF	TGCGCCAGCAGCCAAGATATCGGACAGCGAAACACCATATATTTT
TRBV11-2	TRBD1	.	TRBJ2-2	CASSSTGPGELFF	TGTGCCAGCAGCTCGACAGGGCCCGGGGAGCTGTTTTTT
TRBV6-5	TRBD1	.	TRBJ2-1	CASSYPPGQGYNEQFF	TGTGCCAGCAGTTACCCTCCGGGACAGGGCTACAATGAGCAGTTCTTC
TRBV18	TRBD1	.	TRBJ1-5	CASSPERWDRGSNQPQHF	TGTGCCAGCTCACCTGAAAGATGGGACAGGGGATCCAATCAGCCCCAGCATTTT
TRBV13	TRBD1	.	TRBJ2-7	CASSPGTGWDREQYF	TGTGCCAGCAGCCCCGGGACAGGGTGGGACAGGGAGCAGTACTTC
TRBV5-6	TRBD1	once	TRBJ1-6	CASSFGQGNSPLHF	TGTGCCAGCAGCTTCGGACAGGGAAATTCACCCCTCCACTTT
TRBV5-6	.	.	TRBJ1-3	CASSFDFSGNTIYF	TGTGCCAGCAGTTTTGACTTCTCTGGAAACACCATATATTTT
TRBV14	.	.	TRBJ1-3	CASSQVGFSGNTIYF	TGTGCCAGCAGCCAAGTGGGCTTCTCTGGAAACACCATATATTTT
TRBV10-2	.	once	TRBJ1-1	CASSEEGAEAFF	TGCGCCAGCAGTGAAGAGGGGGCTGAAGCTTTCTTT
TRBV7-8	TRBD2	once	TRBJ2-1	CASSRGLANEQFF	TGTGCCAGCAGCCGCGGACTAGCGAATGAGCAGTTCTTC
TRBV18	TRBD1	few	TRBJ1-1	CASSPQGANTEAFF	TGTGCCAGCTCACCGCAGGGGGCGAACACTGAAGCTTTCTTT
TRBV19	.	.	TRBJ1-1	CASSIARISANTEAFF	TGTGCCAGTAGTATAGCTAGGATTTCGGCCAACACTGAAGCTTTCTTT
TRBV10-2	TRBD1	.	TRBJ1-1	CASRKGATEAFF	TGCGCCAGCAGAAAGGGGGCGACTGAAGCTTTCTTT
TRBV6-1	.	.	TRBJ2-2	CASLLIQATGELFF	TGTGCCAGCCTTCTTATTCAGGCCACCGGGGAGCTGTTTTTT
TRBV7-7	.	.	TRBJ1-4	CASSLTADEKLFF	TGTGCTAGCAGCTTGACAGCTGATGAAAAACTGTTTTTT
TRBV7-9	TRBD1	.	TRBJ2-7	CASSPVGGQDEQYF	TGTGCCAGCAGCCCGGTAGGGGGCCAGGACGAGCAGTACTTC
TRBV6-5	.	.	TRBJ1-5	CASTPGRGNQPQHF	TGTGCCAGCACCCCGGGCAGGGGAAATCAGCCCCAGCATTTT
TRBV7-9	TRBD1	.	TRBJ1-2	CASSLDRGHNYGYTF	TGTGCCAGCAGCTTGGACAGGGGCCATAACTATGGCTACACCTTC
TRBV2	.	.	TRBJ2-3	CASRNRDTRTDTQYF	TGTGCCAGCAGAAACCGGGACACTCGCACAGATACGCAGTATTTT
TRBV6-6	TRBD2	.	TRBJ2-7	CASWTSGEVVGYEQYF	TGTGCCAGCTGGACTAGCGGGGAGGTCGTCGGCTACGAGCAGTACTTC
TRBV10-3	TRBD1	.	TRBJ1-2	CAITPRETGAPGYTF	TGTGCCATCACCCCCCGTGAGACAGGGGCCCCCGGGTACACCTTC
TRBV12-5	TRBD1	.	TRBJ2-7	CASGLVDGQGAEQYF	TGTGCTAGTGGTTTGGTGGATGGACAGGGCGCCGAGCAGTACTTC
TRBV6-1	.	.	TRBJ1-6	CASSEGQTNSPLHF	TGTGCCAGCAGTGAAGGGCAGACAAATTCACCCCTCCACTTT
TRBV9	TRBD2	.	TRBJ2-1	CASSGRLAGGNNEQFF	TGTGCCAGCAGCGGGAGACTAGCGGGGGGAAACAATGAGCAGTTCTTC
TRBV28	TRBD1	once	TRBJ1-2	CASRPRDRGNYGYTF	TGTGCCAGCAGGCCCCGGGACAGGGGCAACTATGGCTACACCTTC
TRBV4-1	.	.	TRBJ1-4	CASSRRAMSGADATNEKLFF	TGCGCCAGCAGCCGCCGAGCGATGTCGGGTGCCGATGCAACTAATGAAAAACTGTTTTTT
TRBV6-5	TRBD1	.	TRBJ1-1	CASSADRGLAEAFF	TGTGCCAGCAGTGCGGACAGGGGGCTGGCTGAAGCTTTCTTT
TRBV25-1	TRBD1	.	TRBJ2-3	CASSEEDRAFTDTQYF	TGTGCCAGCAGTGAAGAAGACAGGGCTTTCACAGATACGCAGTATTTT
TRBV6-5	TRBD1	.	TRBJ2-7	CASSRDRDYEQYF	TGTGCCAGCAGCAGGGACAGGGACTACGAGCAGTACTTC
TRBV18	TRBD1	.	TRBJ2-7	CASSTSPGTGSSYEQYF	TGTGCCAGCTCAACGAGTCCCGGGACAGGGAGCTCCTACGAGCAGTACTTC
TRBV19	TRBD1	.	TRBJ1-2	CASSRQGSGYGYTF	TGTGCCAGTAGCCGACAGGGTAGCGGCTATGGCTACACCTTC
TRBV4-1	TRBD2	.	TRBJ2-7	CASSHQTSGTSVSYEQYF	TGCGCCAGCAGCCATCAGACCTCCGGGACTAGCGTCTCCTACGAGCAGTACTTC
TRBV4-1	.	once	TRBJ2-3	CASSRSLGYPGAYNTDTQYF	TGCGCCAGCAGCCGAAGCTTGGGGTACCCAGGGGCTTACAACACAGATACGCAGTATTTT
TRBV9	TRBD2	.	TRBJ2-3	CASSPRSRSGSADTQYF	TGTGCCAGCAGCCCCAGAAGCCGTAGCGGGAGTGCAGATACGCAGTATTTT
TRBV11-2	.	.	TRBJ2-7	CASSGGGVYWAEQYF	TGTGCCAGCAGCGGAGGCGGCGTCTATTGGGCCGAGCAGTACTTC
TRBV7-2	.	.	TRBJ1-6	CASSLGQFNSPLHF	TGTGCCAGCAGCTTAGGACAGTTTAATTCACCCCTCCACTTT